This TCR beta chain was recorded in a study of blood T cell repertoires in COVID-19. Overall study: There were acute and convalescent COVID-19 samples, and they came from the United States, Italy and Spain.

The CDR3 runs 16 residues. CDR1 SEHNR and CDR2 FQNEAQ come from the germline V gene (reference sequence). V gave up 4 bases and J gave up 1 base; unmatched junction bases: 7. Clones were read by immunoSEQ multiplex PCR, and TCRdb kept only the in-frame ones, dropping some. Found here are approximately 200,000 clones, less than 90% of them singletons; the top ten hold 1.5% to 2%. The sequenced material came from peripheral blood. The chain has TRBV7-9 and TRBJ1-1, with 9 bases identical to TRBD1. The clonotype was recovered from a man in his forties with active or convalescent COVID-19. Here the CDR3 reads CASSSWGQGENTEAFF. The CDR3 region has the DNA TGTGCCAGCAGCTCCTGGGGACAGGGAGAGAACACTGAAGCTTTCTTT.